Following are 18 T cell receptor beta chains from one sample sequenced in a study of human T cells and chemical hapten exposure. The time point: patch test 3, about 24 weeks after DPC sensitization. The sample's treatment: therapeutic diphenylcyclopropenone sensitization with weekly scalp DPC. TCRdb passed the RACE reads through MiXCR, listing each CDR3 protein once. The table shows 55,000 to 75,000 distinct CDR3 sequences, with around an eighth occurring only once. This material consisted of whole blood, taken in connection with sensitization to the hapten diphenylcyclopropenone (DPC). The origin of the receptors is a man in his thirties or forties with alopecia areata. Some clones in this sample may be carry-over from other donors' samples.

The chain combines TRBV5-8 with TRBJ1-6, with D possibly matching TRBD1 (6 bases). The V and J ends lost 4 bases and 6 bases respectively, with 14 bases between them. This CDR3 is 15 amino acids long. CDR1 is SGHTS and CDR2 is YDEGEE in the germline V gene. CDR3 nucleotide sequence: TGTGCCAGCAGCCCCAGGTGGGGGCTTAATTCACCCCTCCACTTT. Translated, it gives CASSPRWGLNSPLHF.

This clonotype was counted at least ten times. V and J are TRBV4-3 and TRBJ1-1, with 7 bases matching TRBD1. Germline assignment: CDR1 LGHNA and CDR2 YSLEER. Trimming removed 2 bases from V and 13 bases from J; junction bases left unmatched: 34. This CDR3 comprises 21 residues. The CDR3 nucleotides read TGCGCCAGCAGCCAATTGCATTCCGGGACAGCCCTGTGGGGAGCTTTCTCCCCCGGTTTCTTT. The encoded protein is CASSQLHSGTALWGAFSPGFF.

This clonotype was counted only a few times. The V call is TRBV4-3, the J call TRBJ2-2; 11 nucleotides line up with TRBD1. CDR1 is LGHNA and CDR2 is YSLEER in the germline V gene. V lost 6 bases, J lost 5 bases, and 8 bases stayed unmatched. This CDR3 is built from 16 residues. CDR3 region: CASRPMGQGGTGELFF. Here the CDR3 DNA reads TGCGCCAGCAGACCTATGGGACAGGGGGGGACCGGGGAGCTGTTTTTT.

This clonotype was seen ten or more times. The chain joins TRBV9 to TRBJ1-1; D call uncertain. Germline V CDR1 and CDR2: SGDLS, YYNGEE. V lost 1 base and J 1 base, leaving 8 bases between the germline ends. The CDR3 runs 14 residues. This CDR3 is CASSVSPGNTEAFF. DNA for the CDR3: TGTGCCAGCAGCGTAAGTCCTGGGAACACTGAAGCTTTCTTT.

In its sample, this clonotype was seen many times. This chain joins TRBV5-4 and TRBJ2-1; D is uncertain. In germline, CDR1 is SGHNT, CDR2 YYREEE (reference sequence). V was clipped by 4 bases and J by 8 bases, with 16 bases between them. The CDR3 is 14 residues long. DNA of the CDR3: TGTGCCAGCAGCCGACCTGTACCCTCCGATGAGCAGTTCTTC. This sequence encodes CASSRPVPSDEQFF. The full variable domain, its missing parts supplied by reference TRBV5-4 and TRBJ2-1, is ETGVTQSPTHLIKTRGQQVTLRCSSQSGHNTVSWYQQALGQGPQFIFQYYREEENGRGNFPPRFSGLQFPNYSSELNVNALELDDSALYLCASSRPVPSDEQFFGPGTRLTVL.

In this sample, this clonotype turned up many times. The chain employs TRBV28 and TRBJ2-7; D possibly corresponds to TRBD1 (5 bases). Per the germline V gene, CDR1 is MDHEN and CDR2 is SYDVKM. The CDR3 sequence is 12 residues long. V lost 3 bases, J lost 6 bases, and 9 bases lay in between. The CDR3 protein is CASSFGRVEQYF. The CDR3 DNA follows: TGTGCCAGCAGTTTTGGCAGGGTCGAGCAGTACTTC.

The gene calls are TRBV18 and TRBJ1-1; D is undetermined. The ends were cut back, 3 bases at V and 8 bases at J, with 16 bases in the middle. Per germline, CDR1 KGHSH and CDR2 LQKENI. The CDR3 sequence is 14 residues long. CDR3 nucleotides: TGTGCCAGCTCACCTAACAGACTAAACTCCGAAGCTTTCTTT. Translated: CASSPNRLNSEAFF.

This chain links TRBV15 with TRBJ2-3; the D is unclear. This CDR3 has 13 residues. The germline V gene has CDR1 LNHNV and CDR2 YYDKDF (reference sequence). With 3 bases removed from V and 4 bases from J, the gap between germline ends came to 8 bases. CDR3 protein: CATSSPRADTQYF. As DNA, the CDR3 is TGTGCCACCAGCAGTCCAAGGGCAGATACGCAGTATTTT. The variable domain in full, with the rest retrieved from reference TRBV15 and TRBJ2-3, is DAMVIQNPRYQVTQFGKPVTLSCSQTLNHNVMYWYQQKSSQAPKLLFHYYDKDFNNEADTPDNFQSRRPNTSFCFLDIRSPGLGDTAMYLCATSSPRADTQYFGPGTRLTVL.

The chain combines TRBV5-5 with TRBJ2-7, with 10 bases identical to TRBD1. The CDR3 is 15 residues long. CDR1 and CDR2 from the germline V gene are SGHKS and YYEKEE (reference sequence). V gave up 4 bases and J gave up 4 bases; unmatched junction bases: 8. The DNA for the CDR3 is TGTGCCAGCAGCCGCGTTAGGGGACAGGGGTACGAGCAGTACTTC. Its protein product is CASSRVRGQGYEQYF.

This clonotype was observed a few times. The chain couples TRBV6-2 or TRBV6-3 to TRBJ1-2, with a possible D match to TRBD1 (5 bases). The CDR3 covers 14 residues. CDR1 is MNHEY and CDR2 is SVGEGT in the germline V gene. The germline V and J ends were trimmed by 4 bases and 2 bases, with 11 bases remaining between them. The CDR3 sequence is CASSFPGRNYGYTF. In DNA form, the CDR3 reads TGTGCCAGCAGTTTCCCGGGACGGAACTATGGCTACACCTTC.

This clonotype has just a few counts. The rearrangement joins TRBV5-4 to TRBJ2-3; D not resolved. From germline, CDR1 is SGHNT and CDR2 YYREEE (reference sequence). This CDR3 is built from 15 residues. The germline V and J ends were trimmed by 3 bases and 0 bases, with 11 bases remaining between them. The CDR3 region is CASSSSIYSTDTQYF. The CDR3 nucleotides are TGTGCCAGCAGCTCATCAATTTATAGCACAGATACGCAGTATTTT. Variable domain in full (rest from reference TRBV5-4 and TRBJ2-3): ETGVTQSPTHLIKTRGQQVTLRCSSQSGHNTVSWYQQALGQGPQFIFQYYREEENGRGNFPPRFSGLQFPNYSSELNVNALELDDSALYLCASSSSIYSTDTQYFGPGTRLTVL.

V is TRBV29-1 and J is TRBJ1-4; D call uncertain. Per the germline V gene, CDR1 is SQVTM and CDR2 is ANQGSEA. Between the trimmed V and J ends, which lost 4 bases and 10 bases, there was a span of 19 bases. The CDR3 is made up of 14 amino acids. CDR3 coding DNA: TGCAGCGTTGCCCGACCAGAGGGCGGCGGAAAACTGTTTTTT. As protein: CSVARPEGGGKLFF.

At least ten counts were recorded for this clonotype. The chain uses TRBV7-2 and TRBJ2-7; D perhaps matches TRBD2 (5 bases). This CDR3 spans 11 amino acids. Germline V gene data show CDR1 as SGHTA and CDR2 as FQGNSA. Trimming left V 5 bases short and J 4 bases short, with 6 bases between. The CDR3: CASSPGYEQYF. As DNA, the CDR3 is TGTGCCAGCAGCCCGGGGTACGAGCAGTACTTC.

This clonotype was detected a few times. This sequence joins TRBV7-6 and TRBJ2-1; 9 nucleotides match TRBD2. The germline V gene encodes CDR1 SGHVS and CDR2 FNYEAQ. Trimming took 3 bases from V and 9 from J; bases not matched to a gene: 9. The CDR3 contains 15 residues. CDR3 nucleotide sequence: TGTGCCAGCAGCTTCAAAAGCGGGGGGCTTGGTGAGCAGTTCTTC. Its translation: CASSFKSGGLGEQFF.

CDR3 amino acids: CASSWGPANYGYTF. Here the CDR3 DNA reads TGTGCCTCTAGTTGGGGGCCGGCTAACTATGGCTACACCTTC. V gene TRBV10-3 combines with J gene TRBJ1-2; D possibly corresponds to TRBD1 (6 bases). Germline lookup yields CDR1 ENHRY and CDR2 SYGVKD. The CDR3 sequence is 14 residues long. V lost 11 bases and J lost 0, with 16 bases in between.

This clonotype was observed a few times. V and J are TRBV9 and TRBJ2-5, with D possibly being TRBD1 or TRBD2 (6 bases each). The germline V and J ends were trimmed by 4 bases and 4 bases, with 17 bases remaining between them. The CDR3 contains 15 residues. From germline, CDR1 is SGDLS and CDR2 YYNGEE. The CDR3 sequence is CASSPQAGHRETQYF. CDR3 DNA: TGTGCCAGCAGCCCGCAGGCGGGACATAGAGAGACCCAGTACTTC.

This clonotype was recorded a few times. The V gene is TRBV5-6, the J gene TRBJ1-5; D unresolved. There are 15 residues in the CDR3. The V gene's germline CDR1 is SGHDT and CDR2 YYEEEE. V was pared by 1 base and J by 1 base, with 9 bases between. CDR3 coding DNA: TGTGCCAGCAGCTTGAGGGTCGGAAGCAATCAGCCCCAGCATTTT. Translation gives CASSLRVGSNQPQHF.

This clonotype has only a few counts. The V call is TRBV18, the J call TRBJ2-2, with D possibly being TRBD1 (6 bases). Germline values: CDR1 KGHSH, CDR2 LQKENI. Between the trimmed V and J ends, which lost 4 bases and 4 bases, there was a span of 13 bases. This CDR3 comprises 15 residues. The chain's CDR3 is CASSRNREGTGELFF. The CDR3 DNA sequence: TGTGCCAGCTCACGGAACAGGGAAGGCACCGGGGAGCTGTTTTTT.